These T cell receptor beta chains were read from a single sample in a study of cytomegalovirus exposure and HLA in healthy donors. TCRdb's copy holds only in-frame clones and misses some; the assay was immunoSEQ multiplex PCR. Seen here are roughly 100,000 clones, about 83% observed once, and the top ten hold 6.1%. Sample: PBMCs. Receptors were obtained from a man between 18 and 35 years old in good health and CMV-seronegative. Both conserved end residues are part of each CDR3. A D gene is named only where the DNA matches it firmly. Where a row states a size, it is once, few, many or the class of an expanded clone; other rows omit it.

>TRBV5-1|-|TRBJ2-3|-
TGCGCCAGCAGCTTGGCAACGGGAAACACAGATACGCAGTATTTT
CASSLATGNTDTQYF
>TRBV7-9|-|TRBJ1-2|TRBD1
TGTGCCAGCAGCTGGTTGGGGACAGGGGACTATGGCTACACCTTC
CASSWLGTGDYGYTF
>TRBV18|-|TRBJ1-1|TRBD1
TGTGCCAGCTCACCGGGACAGGGTTGGAACACTGAAGCTTTCTTT
CASSPGQGWNTEAFF
>TRBV29-1|-|TRBJ2-1|-
TGCAGCGTTGTAGCCTTAGCCTCCTACAATGAGCAGTTCTTC
CSVVALASYNEQFF
>TRBV7-8|-|TRBJ1-1|TRBD1
TGTGCCAGCAGCTACTACGACAGGGTGAGTGAAGCTTTCTTT
CASSYYDRVSEAFF
>TRBV28|-|TRBJ1-5|-
TGTGCCAGCATATCAGGGTACGGCGCCAATCAGCCCCAGCATTTT
CASISGYGANQPQHF
>TRBV5-6|few|TRBJ1-2|TRBD1
TGTGCCAGCAGCCTCGGACAGGGAGTTTATGGCTACACCTTC
CASSLGQGVYGYTF
>TRBV28|-|TRBJ1-1|TRBD1
TGTGCCGGAACGGCGACAGGGTATTTGGAGAACACTGAAGCTTTCTTT
CAGTATGYLENTEAFF
>TRBV4-2|once|TRBJ1-5|TRBD1
TGTGCCAGCAGCCACGAGACAGGGGCGATCAATCAGCCCCAGCATTTT
CASSHETGAINQPQHF
>TRBV7-2|few|TRBJ1-1|-
TGTGCCAGCAGCATTAGAGAGGCTGAAGCTTTCTTT
CASSIREAEAFF
>TRBV11-2|-|TRBJ2-3|-
TGTGCCAGCACCGGGGATGGACCCAGCACAGATACGCAGTATTTT
CASTGDGPSTDTQYF
>TRBV14|-|TRBJ2-1|TRBD2
TGTGCCAGCAGCCGCAGGACTAGCGGGAGTATGGCCTACAATGAGCAGTTCTTC
CASSRRTSGSMAYNEQFF
>TRBV7-2|few|TRBJ2-7|-
TGTGCCAGCAGCTTAATATCAGAAAGCTCCTACGAGCAGTACTTC
CASSLISESSYEQYF
>TRBV4-2|-|TRBJ2-1|TRBD2
TGTGCCAGCAGCCCCGGACTAGCGGGAAACTACAATGAGCAGTTCTTC
CASSPGLAGNYNEQFF
>TRBV2|-|TRBJ1-2|TRBD1
TGTGCCAGCAGTGTCGACAGGGTCGAGCGTGGCTACACCTTC
CASSVDRVERGYTF
>TRBV5-4|-|TRBJ2-6|TRBD1
TGTGCCAGCAGCCCACCGGGACAGGGCACTGTTGGGGCCAACGTCCTGACTTTC
CASSPPGQGTVGANVLTF
>TRBV5-6|few|TRBJ2-2|-
TGTGCCAGCAGCTGGGACACGGCCGGGGAGCTGTTTTTT
CASSWDTAGELFF
>TRBV28|-|TRBJ1-5|-
TGTGCCAGCAGACCGGGGGGGCATCAGCCCCAGCATTTT
CASRPGGHQPQHF
>TRBV6-5|-|TRBJ2-1|TRBD2
TGTGCCAGCAGTATAGCGGGGAGCTCCTACAATGAGCAGTTCTTC
CASSIAGSSYNEQFF
>TRBV9|-|TRBJ2-1|TRBD2
TGTGCCAGCAGCGTAGATCCCATGGCTAGCGGGAGATACAATGAGCAGTTCTTC
CASSVDPMASGRYNEQFF
>TRBV4-1|-|TRBJ2-7|-
TGCGCCAGCAGCAACCCCCCGGGACACTTTTACGAGCAGTACTTC
CASSNPPGHFYEQYF
>TRBV18|-|TRBJ2-1|TRBD2
TGTGCCAGCTCACGACTAGCGGGAATAAATGAGCAGTTCTTC
CASSRLAGINEQFF
>TRBV27|-|TRBJ2-7|TRBD2
TGTGCCAGCAGTCCCCCTCGAGCGGGAAGCTCCTACGAGCAGTACTTC
CASSPPRAGSSYEQYF
>TRBV7-9|-|TRBJ1-4|TRBD1
TGTTCCGGACAGGACAGGGCTGAAAAACTGTTTTTT
CSGQDRAEKLFF
>TRBV7-2|once|TRBJ2-7|TRBD2
TGTGCCAGCAGCTTAGGGGGTGCTAGCGGCTACGAGCAGTACTTC
CASSLGGASGYEQYF
>TRBV27|-|TRBJ1-5|TRBD1
TGTGCCAGCAGTTTAGGACAGGGTGGTCAGCCCCAGCATTTT
CASSLGQGGQPQHF
>TRBV2|-|TRBJ2-3|TRBD2
TGTGCCAGCAGTCGACTAGCGGGAGGGTACACAGATACGCAGTATTTT
CASSRLAGGYTDTQYF
>TRBV9|-|TRBJ2-1|TRBD2
TGTGCCAGCACAGTCGGGACTAGCGGGGGGGATGAGCAGTTCTTC
CASTVGTSGGDEQFF
>TRBV6-1|-|TRBJ2-5|TRBD2
TGTGCCAGCAGTGAAGCGAGGACTAGCGGGAGGTCAAAGACCCAGTACTTC
CASSEARTSGRSKTQYF
>TRBV30|-|TRBJ1-2|-
TGTGCCTGGAGTCGGACGACCGGAGGCGGCTACACCTTC
CAWSRTTGGGYTF
>TRBV9|-|TRBJ2-2|-
TGTGCCAGCAGCGTACAGCCTCGGGGAGCTGGGGCCGGGGAGCTGTTTTTT
CASSVQPRGAGAGELFF
>TRBV28|-|TRBJ2-7|-
TGTGCCAGCAGTCTTGACAGCCCCTACGAGCAGTACTTC
CASSLDSPYEQYF
>TRBV15|-|TRBJ1-2|-
TGTGCCACCAGCAGGAGAGGGAGACAGGCCTTC
CATSRRGRQAF
>TRBV7-6|-|TRBJ2-2|TRBD1
TGTGCCAGCAGGTTGACAGGGAAGGGGAACGGGGAGCTGTTTTTT
CASRLTGKGNGELFF
>TRBV4-2|-|TRBJ2-7|TRBD2
TGTGCCAGCAGCCAAGATGGGACAGCGGGAGGGCCCTTCGAGCAGTACTTC
CASSQDGTAGGPFEQYF
>TRBV29-1|-|TRBJ1-1|-
TGCAGCGTTCTCTCCACCTCGCCAGGTGAAGCTTTCTTT
CSVLSTSPGEAFF
>TRBV6-5|few|TRBJ1-1|-
TGTGCCAGCGGCCCGGGAGCGAACACTGAAGCTTTCTTT
CASGPGANTEAFF
>TRBV4-1|few|TRBJ1-2|-
TGCGCCAGCAGCCCTTTCACCGAGGGGGGGTACTATGGCTACACCTTC
CASSPFTEGGYYGYTF